The 17 T cell receptor beta chains in this list originate from one sample, sequenced in a study of OX40 agonist ivuxolimab in advanced cancers. This table comes from immunoSEQ multiplex PCR, and its TCRdb copy is limited to in-frame clones, with some not included. The sample holds about 63,000 clones, around 85% seen once. The specimen comprised CD4+ or CD8+ T cells sorted from blood, sampled in a trial of the OX40 agonist ivuxolimab. These receptors all come from an adult with an advanced solid tumor such as melanoma, head and neck, liver or kidney cancer.

This clone appeared a single time. V and J are TRBV2 and TRBJ2-2; 12 nucleotides agree with TRBD2. This CDR3 has 19 amino acids. J was trimmed by 6 bases and V by 2 bases; bases with no gene match: 13. In germline, CDR1 is SNHLY, CDR2 FYNNEI. Here the CDR3 DNA reads TGTGCCAGCAGTGAACAACTAGCGGGGGGCCTCCGAGGAGCCGGGGAGCTGTTTTTT. Protein product: CASSEQLAGGLRGAGELFF. Full variable domain (rest looked up from reference TRBV2 and TRBJ2-2): EPEVTQTPSHQVTQMGQEVILRCVPISNHLYFYWYRQILGQKVEFLVSFYNNEISEKSEIFDDQFSVERPDGSNFTLKIRSTKLEDSAMYFCASSEQLAGGLRGAGELFFGEGSRLTVL.

The rearrangement uses TRBV7-6 and TRBJ2-5, with D unclear. Germline lookup yields CDR1 SGHVS and CDR2 FNYEAQ. This CDR3 is built from 8 residues. The CDR3 DNA reads TGTGGAGTAGAGACCCAGTACTTC. Its protein is CGVETQYF.

The J gene is TRBJ1-2, the V gene TRBV5-5; no reliable D call. The CDR3 loop spans 14 amino acids. V lost 0 bases to trimming and J lost 3 bases, with 9 bases between them. The germline gives CDR1 SGHKS, CDR2 YYEKEE (reference sequence). Written as DNA, the CDR3 is TGTGCCAGCAGCTTGGGATACGGGGACTATGGCTACACCTTC. Its protein product is CASSLGYGDYGYTF.

The chain links TRBV7-6 to TRBJ1-6; TRBD1 matches 9 bases. Germline loops: CDR1 SGHVS, CDR2 FNYEAQ. The CDR3 is 15 residues long. Trimming cost V 1 base and J 7 bases; bases outside gene matches: 2. This CDR3 is CASSLGGQGNSPLHF. The CDR3 DNA is TGTGCCAGCAGCTTAGGGGGACAGGGAAATTCACCCCTCCACTTT.

V gene TRBV4-2 combines with J gene TRBJ1-2; 11 nucleotides line up with TRBD1. V shed 5 bases, J shed 7 bases, and the junction held 6 bases outside the gene matches. Germline lookup yields CDR1 LGHNA and CDR2 YNFKEQ. This CDR3 contains 14 residues. CDR3 nucleotide sequence: TGTGCCAGCAGCACCGGACAGGGGGCATTTGGCTACACCTTC. This gives the protein CASSTGQGAFGYTF.

This chain joins TRBV6-1 and TRBJ2-4; 7 bases agree with TRBD1. The CDR3 consists of 12 residues. Germline assignment: CDR1 MNHNS and CDR2 SASEGT. J lost 15 bases, V lost 2 bases, and 7 bases had no gene match. In DNA form, the CDR3 reads TGTGCCAGCAGTGAAATGAACAGGGGTGCGTACTTC. This sequence encodes CASSEMNRGAYF.

The V and J genes are TRBV30 and TRBJ2-1; 9 bases line up with TRBD2. V was pared by 5 bases and J by 7 bases, with 9 bases of the junction left unmatched. CDR3 length: 14 residues. Germline V gives CDR1 GTSNPN, CDR2 SVGIG (reference sequence). The CDR3 loop is CAWGRLGLANEQFF. The DNA for the CDR3 is TGTGCCTGGGGAAGACTAGGACTAGCGAATGAGCAGTTCTTC.

The CDR3 is CASSQAGQGAGEQYF. CDR3 nucleotides: TGTGCCAGCAGCCAGGCCGGACAGGGGGCGGGGGAGCAGTACTTC. The V call is TRBV4-2, the J call TRBJ2-7; 11 nucleotides line up with TRBD1. This CDR3 contains 15 residues. Germline CDR1 and CDR2: LGHNA and YNFKEQ. V shed 3 bases and J 7 bases; nucleotides not matched to a gene: 8.

This clone is deemed medium-sized (0.01 to 0.1%). J is TRBJ1-2 and V is TRBV19, with a possible D match to TRBD1 (5 bases). V gave up 5 bases and J gave up 7 bases, with 14 bases separating them. This CDR3 is 13 amino acids long. Germline-derived CDR1 and CDR2 are LNHDA and SQIVND (reference sequence). Written as DNA, the CDR3 is TGTGCCAGTAGTTACCAGGGAAGGGTTGGCTACACCTTC. This sequence encodes CASSYQGRVGYTF.

The rearrangement links TRBV7-9 to TRBJ1-5, with no clear D. This CDR3 has 14 amino acids. Germline V lookup: CDR1 SEHNR, CDR2 FQNEAQ (reference sequence). Trimming shortened V by 8 bases and J by 4 bases, and 15 bases separated the two germline ends. CDR3 region: CASAGPRRNQPQHF. The CDR3 nucleotides are TGTGCCAGCGCCGGACCCCGAAGGAATCAGCCCCAGCATTTT.

The chain has TRBV5-1 and TRBJ2-7, with 9 bases matching TRBD1. Trimming removed 7 bases from V and 6 bases from J; junction bases left unmatched: 8. The germline V gene encodes CDR1 SGHRS and CDR2 YFSETQ. The CDR3 is 13 residues long. The CDR3 region has the DNA TGCGCCAGCCGCGGGACAGGGAGTAGCGAGCAGTACTTC. Protein: CASRGTGSSEQYF.

This chain joins TRBV4-1 and TRBJ2-5; D gene ambiguous. From germline, CDR1 is MGHRA and CDR2 YSYEKL. This CDR3 region has 17 residues. V lost 0 bases and J 5 bases, leaving 19 bases between the germline ends. CDR3 DNA: TGCGCCAGCAGCCAAGAGTGGGCCCCCGCGGATGGGGAGACCCAGTACTTC. It is translated as CASSQEWAPADGETQYF.

The chain uses TRBV5-4 and TRBJ2-1; a possible D gene is TRBD1 (5 bases). The length of the CDR3 is 14 residues. The germline CDR1 and CDR2 sequences are SGHNT and YYREEE (reference sequence). V was trimmed by 4 bases and J by 7 bases, leaving 15 bases between them. The CDR3 coding sequence is TGTGCCAGCAGCCTCGATCTCAGGGAAAATGAGCAGTTCTTC. Translated: CASSLDLRENEQFF. The complete variable domain, with remaining parts taken from reference TRBV5-4 and TRBJ2-1, reads ETGVTQSPTHLIKTRGQQVTLRCSSQSGHNTVSWYQQALGQGPQFIFQYYREEENGRGNFPPRFSGLQFPNYSSELNVNALELDDSALYLCASSLDLRENEQFFGPGTRLTVL.

The gene calls are TRBV5-4 and TRBJ1-1; D is perhaps TRBD1 (6 bases). From germline, CDR1 is SGHNT and CDR2 YYREEE (reference sequence). There are 14 residues in the CDR3. Trimming shortened V by 2 bases and J by 11 bases, and 19 bases separated the two germline ends. CDR3 sequence (DNA): TGTGCCAGCAGCTTAGGGGACACCGTCAGCAGGGCTTTCTTT. This encodes CASSLGDTVSRAFF.

The rearrangement links TRBV7-9 to TRBJ1-5; D is possibly TRBD1 (5 bases). Between the trimmed V and J ends, which lost 4 bases and 6 bases, there was a span of 16 bases. The germline V gene has CDR1 SEHNR and CDR2 FQNEAQ (reference sequence). The CDR3 loop spans 15 amino acids. CDR3 protein: CASSSDRRGPQPQHF. CDR3 coding DNA: TGTGCCAGCAGCTCTGACCGAAGGGGTCCTCAGCCCCAGCATTTT.

This chain uses TRBV5-6 with TRBJ2-1; D unclear. This CDR3 has 16 residues. V was trimmed by 4 bases and J by 0 bases, leaving 14 bases between them. From germline, CDR1 is SGHDT and CDR2 YYEEEE. The CDR3 sequence is CASSHDWRSSYNEQFF. In DNA, the CDR3 is TGTGCCAGCAGCCACGACTGGCGGAGCTCCTACAATGAGCAGTTCTTC.

This sequence joins TRBV27 and TRBJ2-7; D is uncertain. Germline CDR1 and CDR2: MNHEY and SMNVEV (reference sequence). CDR3 size: 13 residues. Trimming left V 4 bases short and J 7 bases short, with 14 bases between. The CDR3, as DNA: TGTGCCAGCAGTTCCCGTGGGCGGTATGAGCAGTACTTC. Its translation is CASSSRGRYEQYF.